Shown below are 27 T cell receptor beta chains from a single sample sequenced in a study of cytomegalovirus exposure and HLA in healthy donors. The PCR made use of 60 Vbeta and 13 Jbeta primers. Assay: immunoSEQ multiplex PCR; the TCRdb copy retains only in-frame clones and omits some. The table has roughly 78,000 clones, 65% to 70% seen once; the top ten hold about a fifth. The specimen was PBMCs. The receptors were gathered from a man aged 35-49 years in good health and CMV-seropositive.

The chain couples TRBV30 to TRBJ2-7, with 9 bases matching TRBD1. V trimming: 5 bases; J trimming: 3 bases; junction bases outside the gene matches: 2. CDR3 size: 12 residues. Germline V gene sequence: CDR1 GTSNPN, CDR2 SVGIG (reference sequence). DNA of the CDR3: TGTGCCTGGCACAGGGGGCGCTACGAGCAGTACTTC. It codes for CAWHRGRYEQYF.

J is TRBJ1-1 and V is TRBV19, with 8 bases identical to TRBD1. V shed 6 bases, J shed 3 bases, and the junction held 3 bases outside the gene matches. The CDR3 consists of 13 residues. Looked up from germline, CDR1 is LNHDA and CDR2 is SQIVND (reference sequence). The DNA of the CDR3 is TGTGCCAGTAGGGACAGGGCCGACACTGAAGCTTTCTTT. It translates to CASRDRADTEAFF. Complete variable domain (other parts from reference TRBV19 and TRBJ1-1): DGGITQSPKYLFRKEGQNVTLSCEQNLNHDAMYWYRQDPGQGLRLIYYSQIVNDFQKGDIAEGYSVSREKKESFPLTVTSAQKNPTAFYLCASRDRADTEAFFGQGTRLTVV.

Concerning this clone itself: The junction differs from germline at one of its ends, possibly a read error. Other nucleotide sequences in the sample specify the same CDR3. The V and J genes are TRBV5-4 and TRBJ2-3; 9 nucleotides match TRBD1. The CDR3 is 19 residues long. Germline V lookup: CDR1 SGHNT, CDR2 YYREEE (reference sequence). In DNA, the CDR3 is TGTGCCAGCAGCCCCGGGACAGGGAACTTGGCCTTTAGCACAGATACACAGTATTTT. Residues: CASSPGTGNLAFSTDTQYF.

The chain employs TRBV13 and TRBJ2-1; 8 bases line up with TRBD1. Unmatched junction bases numbered 5, after V lost 2 bases and J lost 2 bases. Germline V gene lookup returns CDR1 PRHDT and CDR2 FYEKMQ (reference sequence). The CDR3 length is 16 residues. CDR3 sequence: CASSLSRTGTYNEQFF. As DNA, the CDR3 is TGTGCCAGCAGCTTAAGTCGGACAGGGACCTACAATGAGCAGTTCTTC.

This chain joins TRBV30 and TRBJ2-5; 10 nucleotides match TRBD2. The CDR3 consists of 16 residues. V was pared by 1 base and J by 4 bases, with 9 bases of the junction left unmatched. Germline V gene data show CDR1 as GTSNPN and CDR2 as SVGIG (reference sequence). DNA for the CDR3: TGTGCCTGGAGTGGGAGAAGCGGGGGGGCGAGAGAGACCCAGTACTTC. Amino acid sequence: CAWSGRSGGARETQYF.

The CDR3 DNA is TGTGCCAGCAGCCGACAGGGGACGGAATACAATGAGCAGTTCTTC. Translating gives CASSRQGTEYNEQFF. V is TRBV9 and J is TRBJ2-1; 8 bases map to TRBD1. V gave up 4 bases and J gave up 4 bases; unmatched junction bases: 7. This CDR3 comprises 15 residues. Germline CDR1 reads SGDLS; CDR2 reads YYNGEE.

The rearrangement uses TRBV30 and TRBJ2-7; possibly TRBD2 for D (6 bases). The CDR3 is made up of 13 amino acids. The V gene's germline CDR1 is GTSNPN and CDR2 SVGIG (reference sequence). With 5 bases removed from V and 2 bases from J, the gap between germline ends came to 13 bases. For the CDR3, the DNA is TGTGCCTGGGGGACCGGGAGCGCCTACGAGCAGTACTTC. Its translation: CAWGTGSAYEQYF.

CDR3 nucleotides: TGTGCCAGCAGCCAAGAGGAGGCGAGTGGCACAGATACGCAGTATTTT. Translating it yields CASSQEEASGTDTQYF. The chain couples TRBV4-2 to TRBJ2-3; TRBD2 is a possible D gene (5 bases). The CDR3 is 16 residues long. Trimming shortened V by 0 bases and J by 1 base, and 11 bases separated the two germline ends. Germline values: CDR1 LGHNA, CDR2 YNFKEQ.

This chain uses TRBV27 with TRBJ2-3; 12 bases fit TRBD1. Germline CDR1 is MNHEY and CDR2 is SMNVEV (reference sequence). The CDR3 consists of 15 residues. V gave up 2 bases and J gave up 5 bases; unmatched junction bases: 2. The CDR3 bases are TGTGCCAGCAGTTTAGGGACAGGGGGCCAAGATACGCAGTATTTT. Translated: CASSLGTGGQDTQYF.

This clone was counted between two and nine times. J is TRBJ2-7 and V is TRBV11-2; D possibly corresponds to TRBD1 (6 bases). V shed 2 bases and J shed 6 bases, with 14 bases lying between them. CDR1 and CDR2 (germline): SGHAT, FQNNGV. The CDR3 runs 14 residues. CDR3 amino acids: CASSLTQGTGEQYF. CDR3 bases: TGTGCCAGCAGCTTAACCCAGGGGACGGGCGAGCAGTACTTC.

The CDR3 loop is CAWSLVATNEKLFF. Here the CDR3 DNA reads TGTGCCTGGAGCCTCGTAGCAACTAATGAAAAACTGTTTTTT. The V call is TRBV30, the J call TRBJ1-4; unclear D gene. The CDR3 length is 14 residues. Looked up from germline, CDR1 is GTSNPN and CDR2 is SVGIG (reference sequence). Trimming removed 3 bases at V and 0 bases at J, with 8 bases between.

This chain joins TRBV7-8 and TRBJ1-1, with D perhaps TRBD1 (5 bases). Germline assignment: CDR1 SGHVS and CDR2 FQNEAQ. V shed 4 bases and J shed 8 bases, with 26 bases lying between them. The CDR3 has 17 residues. The CDR3: CASSSMTGAYLPGEAFF. DNA for the CDR3: TGTGCCAGCAGCTCAATGACTGGGGCCTACTTACCTGGAGAAGCTTTCTTT.

This clone was counted a few times. V and J are TRBV4-1 and TRBJ1-4, with D hard to call. The length of the CDR3 is 12 residues. The germline V gene has CDR1 MGHRA and CDR2 YSYEKL. V was cut by 4 bases and J by 8 bases, with 8 bases left in between. The CDR3 region has the DNA TGCGCCAGCAGCCCAGACGGGGAAAAACTGTTTTTT. Its protein product is CASSPDGEKLFF.

In DNA, the CDR3 is TGTGCCAGCAGCGCCGAGGCCACGTATAGCAATCAGCCCCAGCATTTT. Amino acid sequence: CASSAEATYSNQPQHF. The genes are TRBV7-2 and TRBJ1-5, with D hard to call. The germline V gene encodes CDR1 SGHTA and CDR2 FQGNSA. V lost 5 bases and J 0 bases, leaving 14 bases between the germline ends. This CDR3 spans 16 amino acids.

This clone was seen only a few times. The chain has TRBV7-3 and TRBJ1-1, with D perhaps TRBD1 (5 bases). There are 14 residues in the CDR3. Germline CDR1 reads SGHTA; CDR2 reads FQGTGA. V was pared by 7 bases and J by 9 bases, with 21 bases between. The CDR3 loop reads CASKPSVDSRKAFF. CDR3 nucleotide sequence: TGTGCCAGCAAGCCTTCTGTAGACAGTCGAAAAGCTTTCTTT.

This clone appeared a few times. The chain uses TRBV7-9 and TRBJ2-3, with 8 positions matching TRBD1. The junction had 12 bases not matched to a gene; V was cut back by 4 bases and J by 6 bases. CDR1 SEHNR and CDR2 FQNEAQ come from the germline V gene (reference sequence). The CDR3 is made up of 16 amino acids. The DNA of the CDR3 is TGTGCCAGCAGCTCTCTGCCGGGACAGGATGGCGATACGCAGTATTTT. It translates to CASSSLPGQDGDTQYF.

The gene calls are TRBV19 and TRBJ1-2, with TRBD1 matching over 8 bases. Per germline, CDR1 LNHDA and CDR2 SQIVND (reference sequence). The CDR3 spans 13 residues. Trimming took 8 bases from V and 3 from J; bases not matched to a gene: 5. The chain's CDR3 is CASRTGNDYGYTF. For the CDR3, the DNA is TGTGCCAGTCGGACAGGGAACGACTATGGCTACACCTTC.

This chain joins TRBV5-6 and TRBJ1-6; D is unresolved. CDR1 SGHDT and CDR2 YYEEEE come from the germline V gene. V dropped 5 bases and J dropped 0 bases, with 12 bases sitting between them. The CDR3 totals 16 residues. CDR3 region: CASRSTRVSYNSPLHF. The CDR3 coding sequence is TGTGCCAGCAGAAGTACGAGGGTCTCCTATAATTCACCCCTCCACTTT.

The chain joins TRBV9 to TRBJ1-1; D is ambiguous. The germline gives CDR1 SGDLS, CDR2 YYNGEE. V was pared by 2 bases and J by 4 bases, with 12 bases between. There are 14 residues in the CDR3. In DNA, the CDR3 is TGTGCCAGCAGCGTGGCGGCGGAGGGCACTGAAGCTTTCTTT. Its translation is CASSVAAEGTEAFF.

The chain carries TRBV7-8 and TRBJ1-2; D gene ambiguous. CDR1 SGHVS and CDR2 FQNEAQ come from the germline V gene. This CDR3 is built from 13 residues. V lost 5 bases to trimming and J lost 8 bases, with 15 bases between them. The CDR3 here is CASSAQGGVGYTF. The CDR3 DNA is TGTGCCAGCAGCGCTCAAGGTGGAGTGGGCTACACCTTC.

The CDR3 nucleotides read TGCGCCAGCAACCCTAGCGGGGGGGCCGAAAACATTCAGTACTTC. The encoded protein is CASNPSGGAENIQYF. This sequence joins TRBV10-2 and TRBJ2-4, with 12 bases lining up with TRBD2. The CDR3 sequence is 15 residues long. The germline V gene has CDR1 WSHSY and CDR2 SAAADI. After removal of 7 bases from V and 5 bases from J, the junction contained 6 bases not matched to a gene.

The J gene is TRBJ2-5, the V gene TRBV2; D ambiguous. Germline values: CDR1 SNHLY, CDR2 FYNNEI. V shed 0 bases and J shed 5 bases, with 13 bases lying between them. The CDR3 loop spans 15 amino acids. The CDR3 spells CASSEALRGSETQYF. In DNA, the CDR3 is TGTGCCAGCAGTGAAGCGCTAAGAGGTTCGGAGACCCAGTACTTC.

V and J are TRBV4-3 and TRBJ1-2, with TRBD1 matching over 7 bases. Germline CDR1 reads LGHNA; CDR2 reads YSLEER. V lost 0 bases to trimming and J lost 4 bases; unmatched junction nucleotides: 8. CDR3 length equals 16 residues. In DNA, the CDR3 is TGCGCCAGCAGCCAAGAGCGGAGCCAGGGGGTCTATGGCTACACCTTC. As protein: CASSQERSQGVYGYTF.

The genes are TRBV6-5 and TRBJ2-7, with D possibly matching TRBD2 (7 bases). Germline CDR1 MNHEY, CDR2 SVGAGI. V was cut by 2 bases and J by 4 bases, with 12 bases left in between. This CDR3 spans 14 amino acids. The CDR3 nucleotides read TGTGCCAGCAGTTACGGCGGGGGCCGGTACGAGCAGTACTTC. Translated, it gives CASSYGGGRYEQYF.

The V call is TRBV4-3, the J call TRBJ1-3; perhaps TRBD1 as D (6 bases). Between the trimmed V and J ends, which lost 0 bases and 0 bases, there was a span of 21 bases. Per the germline V gene, CDR1 is LGHNA and CDR2 is YSLEER. The CDR3 runs to 20 residues. The CDR3 DNA is TGCGCCAGCAGCCAAGATCGGCTGAGGGGGTCATGGGGCTCTGGAAACACCATATATTTT. Translated: CASSQDRLRGSWGSGNTIYF.

The chain has TRBV19 and TRBJ1-5; a possible D gene is TRBD1 (5 bases). CDR1 is LNHDA and CDR2 is SQIVND in the germline V gene (reference sequence). V was cut by 3 bases and J by 7 bases, with 19 bases left in between. This CDR3 has 16 amino acids. The CDR3 protein is CASSIGEGFPDQPQHF. The CDR3 nucleotides read TGTGCCAGTAGTATTGGGGAGGGGTTCCCTGACCAGCCCCAGCATTTT.

The rearrangement links TRBV18 to TRBJ2-2, with 7 bases identical to TRBD1. CDR1 and CDR2 from the germline V gene are KGHSH and LQKENI. The CDR3 is 14 amino acids. V shed 8 bases and J 3 bases; nucleotides not matched to a gene: 6. This CDR3 is CASRQTGYTGELFF. DNA for the CDR3: TGTGCCAGCCGCCAGACAGGGTACACCGGGGAGCTGTTTTTT.